The 9 T cell receptor beta chains listed next were all sequenced from one sample in a study of blood T cell repertoires in COVID-19 (dated by TCRdb to the early 2020s). The library was built by means of the immunoSEQ multiplex PCR assay. Sourced from immuneACCESS, this table was stored by TCRdb with only in-frame sequences that have V and J called. A share of the clones is absent; for the studies checked, an unresolved V gene accounts for under half, and the remainder has no known explanation. This sample lists about 190,000 clones; less than 90% were detected once. Under 7.5% of the sample rests with the top ten. Sequenced sample: peripheral blood. Receptors originate from a middle-aged woman with acute or convalescent COVID-19.

The rearrangement uses TRBV10-2 and TRBJ2-2; TRBD2 matches at 11 bases. The CDR3 has 14 residues. J lost 5 bases, V lost 7 bases, and 3 bases had no gene match. Germline values: CDR1 WSHSY, CDR2 SAAADI. CDR3 region: CASNGLAGTGELFF. CDR3 in DNA: TGCGCCAGCAACGGACTAGCGGGTACCGGGGAGCTGTTTTTT.

The chain recombines TRBV18 with TRBJ1-6; no clear D gene. Deletions cut 2 bases from V and 7 bases from J, with 9 bases between. CDR1 and CDR2 from the germline V gene are KGHSH and LQKENI. The CDR3 has 14 residues. CDR3 coding DNA: TGTGCCAGCTCACCAGTATCGGTAAATTCACCCCTCCACTTT. Translation: CASSPVSVNSPLHF.

This clone was detected only once. The chain has TRBV7-9 and TRBJ1-2, with D tentatively TRBD1 (5 bases). This CDR3 has 13 residues. CDR1 and CDR2 from the germline V gene are SEHNR and FQNEAQ (reference sequence). With 7 bases removed from V and 8 bases from J, the gap between germline ends came to 17 bases. Here the CDR3 DNA reads TGTGCCAGCACCGTGGGGGGGGTAGCGGGCTACACCTTC. It specifies CASTVGGVAGYTF.

This clone was seen just once. CDR3 sequence: CASTLGGRGNQPQHF. CDR3 in DNA: TGTGCCAGCACCCTGGGGGGGAGAGGCAATCAGCCCCAGCATTTT. The rearrangement uses TRBV2 and TRBJ1-5, with D possibly matching TRBD1 (5 bases). Trimming pared 7 bases from V and 2 bases from J, leaving 15 bases between. Germline V gene lookup returns CDR1 SNHLY and CDR2 FYNNEI. The CDR3 is made up of 15 amino acids.

The gene calls are TRBV5-4 and TRBJ1-2; D gene unclear. V dropped 0 bases and J dropped 3 bases, with 15 bases sitting between them. The CDR3 has 16 amino acids. Germline lookup yields CDR1 SGHNT and CDR2 YYREEE (reference sequence). The DNA of the CDR3 is TGTGCCAGCAGCTTGGGTGGAGACGGAGGATACTATGGCTACACCTTC. This gives the protein CASSLGGDGGYYGYTF.

V is TRBV29-1 and J is TRBJ1-3; a weak D match, TRBD1 (6 bases). CDR3 length: 15 residues. Trimming shortened V by 4 bases and J by 0 bases, and 13 bases separated the two germline ends. Germline CDR1 is SQVTM and CDR2 is ANQGSEA. The CDR3 loop reads CSVVTGTSSGNTIYF. The CDR3 nucleotides are TGCAGCGTTGTAACAGGGACTAGCTCTGGAAACACCATATATTTT. The full variable domain, with the rest looked up from reference TRBV29-1 and TRBJ1-3, is SAVISQKPSRDICQRGTSLTIQCQVDSQVTMMFWYRQQPGQSLTLIATANQGSEATYESGFVIDKFPISRPNLTFSTLTVSNMSPEDSSIYLCSVVTGTSSGNTIYFGEGSWLTVV.

This chain links TRBV27 with TRBJ2-7; TRBD1 is a possible D gene (6 bases). The CDR3 is 14 residues long. Per germline, CDR1 MNHEY and CDR2 SMNVEV (reference sequence). The V end lost 1 base, the J end lost 6 bases, and 13 bases lay between the germline ends. In nucleotides, the CDR3 is TGTGCCAGCAGTTTATTCGAGGACAGATCCGAGCAGTACTTC. Amino acids: CASSLFEDRSEQYF.

The chain couples TRBV2 to TRBJ1-3, with 7 bases lining up with TRBD1. J was trimmed by 3 bases and V by 4 bases; bases with no gene match: 6. Germline V gene data show CDR1 as SNHLY and CDR2 as FYNNEI. CDR3 length: 15 amino acids. The CDR3 is CASSAQGTDGNTIYF. The CDR3 nucleotides read TGTGCCAGCAGTGCACAGGGGACGGATGGAAACACCATATATTTT.

The genes are TRBV5-6 and TRBJ2-7; D possibly corresponds to TRBD1 (6 bases). The CDR3 is made up of 13 amino acids. Germline V gene sequence: CDR1 SGHDT, CDR2 YYEEEE. Trimming removed 6 bases from V and 3 bases from J, with 13 bases in between. The CDR3 protein is CASTGALYYEQYF. As DNA, the CDR3 is TGTGCCAGCACAGGGGCTCTCTACTACGAGCAGTACTTC.